The sequence of this T cell receptor beta chain was determined in a study of persistence of HIV-infected CD4 T cells. Germline assignment: CDR1 SEHNR and CDR2 FQNEAQ (reference sequence). V was clipped by 3 bases and J by 5 bases, with 13 bases between them. The length of the CDR3 is 14 residues. Comment on this clone: Antigen: not known. This same CDR3 is encoded by further DNA sequences in the sample.

Sequencing used immunoSEQ version 4 in survey mode. Only in-frame clones appear in the TCRdb table, and some are missing; sequencing was by immunoSEQ multiplex PCR. The sample shows some 30,000 clones, 70% of them seen only once. An overlapping HIV-1 Gag peptide pool stimulated these cells at about 1 ug/peptide/mL. Responding CD4+ T cells were sorted by upregulation of both CD40 ligand and CD69. Suppressive ART was started during chronic HIV-1 infection in these adults. This clonotype was sampled from an adult man with HIV who was CMV-seropositive. The V gene is TRBV7-9, the J gene TRBJ2-5, with TRBD2 as a possible D gene (6 bases). The specimen comprised CD4+ T cells sorted from PBMCs after roughly 18-hour stimulation, sampled from a patient who received antiretroviral therapy. The CDR3 DNA follows: TGTGCCAGCAGCTTGAGGGGAGGAGGGGAGACCCAGTACTTC. Its protein product is CASSLRGGGETQYF.